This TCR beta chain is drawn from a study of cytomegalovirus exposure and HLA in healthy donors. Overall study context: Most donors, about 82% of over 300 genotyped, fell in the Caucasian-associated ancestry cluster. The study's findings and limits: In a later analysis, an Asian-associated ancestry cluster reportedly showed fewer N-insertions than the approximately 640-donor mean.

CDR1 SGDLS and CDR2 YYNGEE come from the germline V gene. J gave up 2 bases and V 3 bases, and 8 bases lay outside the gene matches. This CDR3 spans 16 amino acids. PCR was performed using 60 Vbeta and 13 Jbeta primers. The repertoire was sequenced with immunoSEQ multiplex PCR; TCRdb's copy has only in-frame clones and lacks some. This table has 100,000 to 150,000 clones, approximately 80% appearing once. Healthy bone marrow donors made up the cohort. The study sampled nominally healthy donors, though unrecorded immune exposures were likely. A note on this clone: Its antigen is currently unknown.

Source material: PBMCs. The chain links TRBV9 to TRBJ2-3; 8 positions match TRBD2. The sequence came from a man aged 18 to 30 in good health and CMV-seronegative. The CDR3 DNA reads TGTGCCAGCAGCGGACCGAGCGGGGGTATCACAGATACGCAGTATTTT. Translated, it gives CASSGPSGGITDTQYF.